The entry below gives a single TCR beta chain sequence along with its context. As yet, its antigen is unknown. Reprocessing the 5' RACE reads, TCRdb reports a single entry for every CDR3 protein and omits DNA. The repertoire table contains about 460,000 distinct CDR3 sequences. This sample was included in a study of T cells expressing NK-cell markers. Study-wide context: HCMV seropositivity characterized most of the eight sequenced donors, and seronegativity one.

Notes on the study in general: One observes that, in several donors, these clonotypes were also the leading ones within the CD3+CD56-NKG2C+ fraction. Evidence did not settle whether expanded NKG2C+ T cell clones targeted HCMV.

There are 19 residues in the CDR3. From germline, CDR1 is LNHNV and CDR2 YYDKDF (reference sequence). This clonotype was obtained from a woman aged 45-59 years in good health. The sequenced material came from blood T cells: a sorted CD56 or NKG2C T cell subset, CD4+ or CD8+ T cells, or bulk PBMC T cells (not recorded which). The rearrangement uses TRBV15 and TRBJ2-1; TCRdb picks TRBD2, but there is no DNA to check that call. CDR3 region: CATSRGQKISGRAWNEQFF.